This TCR beta chain was identified during a study of blood T cell repertoires in COVID-19. The CDR3 is 13 amino acids. Germline CDR1 and CDR2: MNHEY and SMNVEV (reference sequence). With 8 bases clipped from V and 3 bases from J, the junction kept 6 bases outside the gene matches. This clone was seen just once. The protocol was immunoSEQ multiplex PCR, while the TCRdb copy is restricted to in-frame clones and leaves out a portion. Among roughly 280,000 clones, roughly nine tenths were seen once, and the ten largest hold 2.4%. The TCR originated in a woman aged 18-35 years who had recovered from COVID-19. The sample taken for sequencing was PBMCs or T cells enriched from blood (not recorded which). The chain is built from TRBV27 and TRBJ1-1; 7 bases line up with TRBD1. The CDR3 coding sequence is TGTGCCAGCGGCAGGGGGTACGACACTGAAGCTTTCTTT. It translates to CASGRGYDTEAFF.